This T cell receptor beta chain was retrieved from a study of CD8 T cells in Susac syndrome. Study summary: Active disease was present in 5 or 6 of the sequenced Susac syndrome patients, and remission in fewer than 10. There were Susac syndrome patients who were therapy-naive at blood draw, others on corticosteroids, and others on intravenous immunoglobulin alone.

Random hexamers served to reverse transcribe roughly 0.5 to 1 ug RNA. Amplification of the TCR beta CDR3 was carried out by immunoSEQ multiplex PCR, which spanned a total of 54 Vbeta and 13 Jbeta segments. TCRdb re-called the immunoSEQ multiplex PCR reads with MiXCR, one entry per CDR3 protein. Of about 190,000 distinct CDR3 sequences listed, approximately 94% are singletons. It was negative isolation that provided the CD8+ and CD4+ T cells, whereas TEMRA cells were enriched by FACS. The origin of this receptor is a human donor with Susac syndrome. Material for sequencing was CD4+ T cells from PBMCs.

The CDR3, as DNA: TGTGCCAGCTTCAGGGCGGGCACCGGGGAGCTGTTTTTT. It translates to CASFRAGTGELFF. V usage is TRBV6-5 and J usage is TRBJ2-2, with D perhaps given as TRBD1 or TRBD2 (5 bases each). V gave up 8 bases and J gave up 4 bases, with 11 bases separating them. This CDR3 has 13 amino acids. Per germline, CDR1 MNHEY and CDR2 SVGAGI.